This TCR beta chain was captured in a study of T cells in Graves' hyperthyroidism and ophthalmopathy. The study's findings and limits: Most clonotypes expanded in thyroid above 0.001 were likewise present in blood.

Blood from later-ophthalmopathy patients was taken at first hyperthyroidism diagnosis. There were TCR beta CDR3 regions amplified from RNA transcripts. Primed by the HTBI set, a first-round RT-PCR was run on the TCR CDR3. TCRdb recomputed calls from the multiplex PCR reads with MiXCR, one row per CDR3 protein. In the table there are some 600,000 distinct CDR3 sequences, about 14% of which are singletons. This clonotype was seen at least ten times. Its antigen is unidentified. This receptor was taken from a woman in her twenties or thirties with Graves' hyperthyroidism that later progressed to Graves' ophthalmopathy. Sequenced input: blood.

The CDR3: CASSPRRVEEHGYTF. The CDR3 DNA follows: TGCGCCAGCAGCCCGAGGAGGGTCGAGGAGCATGGCTACACCTTC. The chain carries TRBV5-1 and TRBJ1-2; D remains ambiguous. The germline V and J ends were trimmed by 4 bases and 6 bases, with 19 bases remaining between them. The germline V gene encodes CDR1 SGHRS and CDR2 YFSETQ. The CDR3 contains 15 residues.